This passage covers 25 T cell receptor beta chains from one sample sequenced in a study of T cell responses to AZD1222 COVID-19 vaccine. Profiling relied on immunoSEQ multiplex PCR, and the TCRdb table lists in-frame clones only, not all of them. The table shows under 150,000 clones, with around 94% occurring only once. Sequenced here: peripheral blood, sampled 28 days after the second AZD1222 dose. The receptor set was obtained from an adult who received the AZD1222 COVID-19 vaccine.

In the case of this clone: The sample carries other DNA sequences with the same CDR3. This chain joins TRBV11-1 and TRBJ2-2; D uncertain. V lost 1 base, J lost 0 bases, and 6 bases lay in between. The CDR3 loop spans 15 amino acids. Germline loops: CDR1 SGHAT, CDR2 FQDESV (reference sequence). The DNA of the CDR3 is TGTGCCAGCAGCTTAGTACAGACGAACACCGGGGAGCTGTTTTTT. It translates to CASSLVQTNTGELFF. The whole variable domain, filled in from reference TRBV11-1 and TRBJ2-2, reads EAEVAQSPRYKITEKSQAVAFWCDPISGHATLYWYRQILGQGPELLVQFQDESVVDDSQLPKDRFSAERLKGVDSTLKIQPAELGDSAMYLCASSLVQTNTGELFFGEGSRLTVL.

This chain connects TRBV5-5 to TRBJ2-7, with D unresolved. From germline, CDR1 is SGHKS and CDR2 YYEKEE (reference sequence). Between the trimmed V and J ends, which lost 4 bases and 3 bases, there was a span of 14 bases. The CDR3 has 14 amino acids. The CDR3 loop is CASSLHQAVYEQYF. In DNA, the CDR3 is TGTGCCAGCAGCCTTCACCAGGCCGTCTACGAGCAGTACTTC.

The V gene is TRBV3-1 (or the pseudogene TRBV3-2), the J gene TRBJ2-1; TRBD2 is a possible D gene (6 bases). The CDR3 consists of 14 residues. Trimming shortened V by 2 bases and J by 7 bases, and 12 bases separated the two germline ends. In germline, CDR1 is LGHDT, CDR2 YNNKEL (reference sequence). For the CDR3, the DNA is TGTGCCAGCAGCCAAATTGGGACTGGGAATGAGCAGTTCTTC. Amino acid sequence: CASSQIGTGNEQFF.

The chain combines TRBV27 with TRBJ1-2, with a possible D match to TRBD1 (6 bases). The CDR3 contains 15 residues. V lost 2 bases and J lost 3, with 13 bases in between. Germline V gene data show CDR1 as MNHEY and CDR2 as SMNVEV (reference sequence). The CDR3 DNA is TGTGCCAGCAGTTTAATTGGGGGCGAGGACTATGGCTACACCTTC. Amino acid sequence: CASSLIGGEDYGYTF.

This chain links TRBV28 with TRBJ2-1, with TRBD2 matching 9 bases. Germline V CDR1 and CDR2: MDHEN, SYDVKM. V lost 6 bases and J lost 9; bases outside the gene matches: 12. The CDR3 spans 15 residues. Here the CDR3 reads CASSTTGTSMGEQFF. CDR3 bases: TGTGCCAGCAGCACAACCGGGACTAGCATGGGTGAGCAGTTCTTC.

This chain uses TRBV9 with TRBJ2-3; TRBD1 might be the D (6 bases). The CDR3 spans 14 residues. V dropped 7 bases and J dropped 2 bases, with 14 bases sitting between them. Germline V gene sequence: CDR1 SGDLS, CDR2 YYNGEE. CDR3 in amino acids: CASAQGQATDTQYF. The CDR3 coding sequence is TGTGCCAGCGCGCAGGGACAAGCCACAGATACGCAGTATTTT.

This chain connects TRBV19 to TRBJ1-2; D perhaps matches TRBD1 (5 bases). Trimming left V 3 bases short and J 3 bases short, with 11 bases between. Germline assignment: CDR1 LNHDA and CDR2 SQIVND (reference sequence). The CDR3 loop spans 14 amino acids. The CDR3 loop is CASSIRTNYYGYTF. CDR3 nucleotide sequence: TGTGCCAGTAGTATTCGGACAAATTACTATGGCTACACCTTC.

This chain links TRBV6-1 with TRBJ1-1, with D unresolved. CDR3 length: 14 residues. CDR1 is MNHNS, CDR2 SASEGT, per germline. Trimming removed 2 bases at V and 0 bases at J, with 7 bases between. The CDR3 DNA follows: TGTGCCAGCAGTGAACGGGTTATGAACACTGAAGCTTTCTTT. It encodes CASSERVMNTEAFF.

This clone showed up just once. The chain recombines TRBV15 with TRBJ2-2; 7 bases align to TRBD1. Looked up from germline, CDR1 is LNHNV and CDR2 is YYDKDF (reference sequence). The CDR3 runs to 15 residues. The junction had 2 bases not matched to a gene; V was cut back by 3 bases and J by 1 base. DNA for the CDR3: TGTGCCACCAGCAGGGACAGGATGAACACCGGGGAGCTGTTTTTT. Encoded protein: CATSRDRMNTGELFF.

CDR3 in amino acids: CASSLSLYQPQHF. The CDR3 coding sequence is TGTGCCAGCAGTTTAAGTTTGTATCAGCCCCAGCATTTT. The rearrangement links TRBV12-3 or TRBV12-4 to TRBJ1-5; D is unresolved. V lost 2 bases, J lost 5 bases, and 7 bases lay in between. The CDR3 is 13 amino acids.

This chain links TRBV6-5 with TRBJ2-7; 10 bases align to TRBD1. The CDR3 totals 15 residues. Germline V gives CDR1 MNHEY, CDR2 SVGAGI. The V gene end was trimmed by 6 bases and the J gene end by 5 bases; junction bases not matched to a gene: 10. This CDR3 is CASRSPGQGHHEQYF. CDR3 coding DNA: TGTGCCAGCAGGTCCCCGGGACAGGGGCACCACGAGCAGTACTTC.

Only one count was recorded for this clone. The chain couples TRBV30 to TRBJ1-1, with a weak D call TRBD1 (6 bases). Germline V gene data show CDR1 as GTSNPN and CDR2 as SVGIG (reference sequence). Trimming left V 4 bases short and J 5 bases short, with 11 bases between. This CDR3 contains 12 residues. CDR3 nucleotides: TGTGCCTGGAACGGACAGTCGACTGAAGCTTTCTTT. Encoded protein: CAWNGQSTEAFF.

The chain joins TRBV12-5 to TRBJ2-2; D is perhaps TRBD1 or TRBD2 (7 bases each). Germline-derived CDR1 and CDR2 are LGHNT and FRNRAP. The V and J ends lost 1 base and 6 bases respectively, with 21 bases between them. There are 18 residues in the CDR3. The DNA for the CDR3 is TGTGCTAGTGGTTTGGAACCCCCAGACAGGGAGGGATCCGGGGAGCTGTTTTTT. Translating it yields CASGLEPPDREGSGELFF.

J is TRBJ2-3 and V is TRBV7-2; TRBD2 agrees at 7 bases. Germline V CDR1 and CDR2: SGHTA, FQGNSA. CDR3 length: 15 residues. The junction had 9 bases not matched to a gene; V was cut back by 0 bases and J by 9 bases. CDR3 in DNA: TGTGCCAGCAGCTTAGCGGCGGGAGAGGCTCGGACGCAGTATTTT. Translated: CASSLAAGEARTQYF.

This chain connects TRBV7-9 to TRBJ2-1; D ambiguous. This CDR3 comprises 11 residues. The germline V and J ends were trimmed by 2 bases and 8 bases, with 4 bases remaining between them. Germline CDR1 is SEHNR and CDR2 is FQNEAQ (reference sequence). CDR3 sequence reads: CASSLWDEQFF. The CDR3 DNA follows: TGTGCCAGCAGCTTATGGGATGAGCAGTTCTTC.

The rearrangement links TRBV6-4 to TRBJ2-1, with D perhaps TRBD1 (5 bases). The CDR3 runs 15 residues. Germline V gene lookup returns CDR1 MRHNA and CDR2 SNTAGT. V was shortened by 5 bases and J by 0 bases, with 11 bases between the two germline ends. CDR3: CASSPDRSSYNEQFF. The CDR3 DNA reads as TGTGCCAGCAGTCCCGACAGAAGCTCCTACAATGAGCAGTTCTTC.

The chain recombines TRBV7-2 with TRBJ1-2; 9 nucleotides line up with TRBD1. The germline CDR1 and CDR2 sequences are SGHTA and FQGNSA. The junction had 9 bases not matched to a gene; V was cut back by 0 bases and J by 7 bases. The CDR3 runs to 16 residues. Here the CDR3 reads CASSLAAGTGGSGYTF. The CDR3 coding sequence is TGTGCCAGCAGCTTAGCTGCGGGAACAGGGGGCAGTGGCTACACCTTC. The variable domain in full, with the rest retrieved from reference TRBV7-2 and TRBJ1-2, is GAGVSQSPSNKVTEKGKDVELRCDPISGHTALYWYRQSLGQGLEFLIYFQGNSAPDKSGLPSDRFSAERTGGSVSTLTIQRTQQEDSAVYLCASSLAAGTGGSGYTFGSGTRLTVV.

The V and J genes are TRBV4-1 and TRBJ2-1; TRBD2 aligns across 7 bases. CDR3 length: 17 residues. The germline V gene has CDR1 MGHRA and CDR2 YSYEKL. J gave up 0 bases and V 1 base, and 6 bases lay outside the gene matches. The CDR3 is CASSQALADLSYNEQFF. In DNA, the CDR3 is TGCGCCAGCAGCCAAGCCCTAGCGGATCTCTCCTACAATGAGCAGTTCTTC.

V and J are TRBV6-4 and TRBJ1-1; D is ambiguous. V was trimmed by 2 bases and J by 4 bases, leaving 8 bases between them. CDR1 MRHNA and CDR2 SNTAGT come from the germline V gene. CDR3 length: 13 residues. The CDR3 sequence: CASSDRLFTEAFF. CDR3 in DNA: TGTGCCAGCAGTGACCGGCTGTTCACTGAAGCTTTCTTT.

The count of this clone is one. The chain uses TRBV15 and TRBJ2-6; the D is unclear. The CDR3 contains 15 residues. V was clipped by 3 bases and J by 3 bases, with 9 bases between them. CDR1 is LNHNV, CDR2 YYDKDF, per germline (reference sequence). DNA for the CDR3: TGTGCCACCAGCAGGGGGTCGGATGGGGCCAACGTCCTGACTTTC. It specifies CATSRGSDGANVLTF.

The chain combines TRBV5-1 with TRBJ1-1; D perhaps matches TRBD1 (6 bases). Trimming removed 0 bases from V and 7 bases from J, with 13 bases in between. Germline V lookup: CDR1 SGHRS, CDR2 YFSETQ. This CDR3 comprises 14 residues. The CDR3 bases are TGCGCCAGCAGCTTGGGTGTGGGGGACAATGAAGCTTTCTTT. Translated: CASSLGVGDNEAFF.

The rearrangement joins TRBV11-2 to TRBJ1-1, with D possibly matching TRBD1 (6 bases). The CDR3 sequence is 16 residues long. V was trimmed by 4 bases and J by 5 bases, leaving 20 bases between them. CDR1 is SGHAT, CDR2 FQNNGV, per germline. CDR3 in amino acids: CASSSTPRRGRTEAFF. The CDR3 coding sequence is TGTGCCAGCAGCTCTACCCCCCGGAGGGGGAGAACTGAAGCTTTCTTT.

The rearrangement links TRBV6-1 to TRBJ1-5; D not certain. The CDR3 is 15 amino acids. Per the germline V gene, CDR1 is MNHNS and CDR2 is SASEGT. Trimming pared 1 base from V and 1 base from J, leaving 8 bases between. CDR3 residues: CASSEEVTSNQPQHF. The CDR3, as DNA: TGTGCCAGCAGTGAAGAGGTTACGAGCAATCAGCCCCAGCATTTT.

This rearrangement joins TRBV3-1 (or the pseudogene TRBV3-2) to TRBJ2-1, with TRBD1 as a possible D gene (6 bases). Per the germline V gene, CDR1 is LGHDT and CDR2 is YNNKEL (reference sequence). CDR3 size: 17 residues. The V gene lost 11 bases and the J gene lost 8 bases, with 31 bases spanning the gap. Here the CDR3 DNA reads TGTGCCTCACAGGGAAGTATGAGCACCATAGGGAAGTATGAGCAGTTCTTC. Residues: CASQGSMSTIGKYEQFF.

The V gene is TRBV27, the J gene TRBJ1-1; D gene unclear. Germline V gene lookup returns CDR1 MNHEY and CDR2 SMNVEV (reference sequence). CDR3 length: 16 amino acids. V lost 6 bases to trimming and J lost 0 bases, with 17 bases between them. The CDR3 DNA is TGTGCCAGCAGCTCCAGACGGACGGTTATGAACACTGAAGCTTTCTTT. Protein: CASSSRRTVMNTEAFF.